Detailed here is one T cell receptor beta chain. Its antigen is not known. This record belongs to a study of shared clonotypes between healthy human individuals. The study, taken as a whole, reports: Only blood was sampled, and tissue TCR repertoires likely differ from blood ones.

Germline V gene lookup returns CDR1 LGHNA and CDR2 YNFKEQ. V was cut by 4 bases and J by 0 bases, with 18 bases left in between. The CDR3 has 17 amino acids. In the original analysis: Filtering of immunoSEQ junctional sequences could not match full-length read filtering. Repertoires were generated with immunoSEQ multiplex PCR, while TCRdb's copy carries only in-frame clones and drops some. V, J and clone size are taken as reported in that table, and D and trimming were inferred from the DNA itself. Of around 620,000 clones in the sample, 85% to 95% were seen once. Positively selected for CCR7, the CD45RO-negative cells used as naive CD8 cells excluded terminally differentiated effector memory CD45RA+ cells.

The TCR was taken from a woman between 25 and 40 years old in good health. V is TRBV4-2 and J is TRBJ1-1; maybe TRBD1 (5 bases). The sample was naive CD8+ T cells sorted from blood. In DNA form, the CDR3 reads TGTGCCAGCAGCCCCCCGGGCCTGGGGACCTTGAACACTGAAGCTTTCTTT. This gives the protein CASSPPGLGTLNTEAFF.